The clone carrying this T cell receptor beta chain was detected only a few times. No antigen is known for it. This entry comes from a study of T-cell memory formation after mild COVID-19. Study context: TCR clusters were mostly confined to one donor each. Study conclusions and caveats: A balance of CD4 and CD8 characterized clones contracting day 15 to 85, whereas later expanders leaned CD4+. Contracting CD4+ clones sat mainly in CM and EM; CD8+ in EMRA.

Germline values: CDR1 LGHDT, CDR2 YNNKEL (reference sequence). Trimming removed 2 bases at V and 6 bases at J, with 7 bases between. The CDR3 extends over 12 amino acids. TCRalpha and TCRbeta libraries used 5'RACE with constant-segment primers and UMIs. TCRdb ran MiXCR on the 5' RACE reads and lists one entry per CDR3 protein. The repertoire holds hundreds of thousands of distinct CDR3 sequences, with less than 25% as singletons. This sequence was found in an adult woman who had mild COVID-19 (a few samples of this study predate the infection). Cell type and time point are not known. The J gene is TRBJ1-2, the V gene TRBV3-1; D uncertain. The sample consisted of PBMCs or a T cell subset sorted from them (not recorded which). This chain's CDR3 is CASSQRGHGYTF. CDR3 bases: TGTGCCAGCAGCCAACGAGGGCATGGCTACACCTTC.